This is a list of T cell receptor beta chains from one sample in a study of cytomegalovirus exposure and HLA in healthy donors. Produced via immunoSEQ multiplex PCR; TCRdb's table is partial and in-frame only. The data hold approximately 140,000 clones, with around 87% observed a single time. The sample taken for sequencing was PBMCs. All receptors derive from a man aged 18 to 35 in good health and CMV-seropositive. Each CDR3 is given with its conserved first and last residue. The D gene is left open where the match is weak. Size tells how often a clone was seen (once, few, many) or the class of an expanded clone, and some rows leave it out.

D	V	J	size	DNA	CDR3
TRBD1	TRBV11-2	TRBJ1-1	NA	TGTGCCAGCAGCTTCCAGGGACAGGGGGAGACTGAAGCTTTCTTT	CASSFQGQGETEAFF
TRBD1	TRBV2	TRBJ1-2	NA	TGTGCCAGCAGTGAACAGGGGGCAGGCGGCTATGGCTACACCTTC	CASSEQGAGGYGYTF
TRBD2	TRBV5-4	TRBJ2-5	once	TGTGCCAGCAGCTTGGGACTAGCGGGGTCACAAGAGACCCAGTACTTC	CASSLGLAGSQETQYF
TRBD1	TRBV6-5	TRBJ2-7	NA	TGTGCCAGCAGTCACGACAGGGGAGACGAGCAGTACTTC	CASSHDRGDEQYF
TRBD2	TRBV19	TRBJ2-1	NA	TGTGCCAGTCGTAGCGGGAGGCTCCTCTACAATGAGCAGTTCTTC	CASRSGRLLYNEQFF
NA	TRBV13	TRBJ2-5	NA	TGTGCCAGCAGCTTTACGGGGGTCGAGACCCAGTACTTC	CASSFTGVETQYF
NA	TRBV29-1	TRBJ2-7	NA	TGCAGCGTTGGGTGGGGCAGGTCGGGTTTGCAGTACTTC	CSVGWGRSGLQYF
TRBD2	TRBV6-5	TRBJ2-7	NA	TGTGCCAGCAGTTACTCTAGCGGGAGGTCCTACGAGCAGTACTTC	CASSYSSGRSYEQYF
NA	TRBV2	TRBJ1-2	NA	TGTGCCAGCAGTCGCCGGGAAGGGGGTAACGGCTACACCTTC	CASSRREGGNGYTF
TRBD1	TRBV28	TRBJ1-1	NA	TGTGCCAGCAGTTTGAGACAGGGAGACACTGAAGCTTTCTTT	CASSLRQGDTEAFF
TRBD1	TRBV19	TRBJ1-5	NA	TGTGCCAGTAAGGACAGGGATGGTCAGCCCCAGCATTTT	CASKDRDGQPQHF
TRBD1	TRBV2	TRBJ2-7	NA	TGTGCCAGCAGTCCCTTGGGACAGGGGTACGAGCAGTACTTC	CASSPLGQGYEQYF
TRBD2	TRBV29-1	TRBJ2-3	NA	TGCAGCGTTGAGTTAGCGGGGGGGCCTACGGATACGCAGTATTTT	CSVELAGGPTDTQYF
TRBD2	TRBV28	TRBJ2-7	once	TGTGCCAGCAGTTTACCCGAGGGCGGGGGGGACACCTACGAGCAGTACTTC	CASSLPEGGGDTYEQYF
NA	TRBV6-1	TRBJ1-4	NA	TGTGCCAGCAGTGAAGTGGAGGGTGGGGTAAAACTGTTTTTT	CASSEVEGGVKLFF
TRBD1	TRBV9	TRBJ1-1	NA	TGTGCCAGCGGGGCAGGGGGGAACACTGAAGCTTTCTTT	CASGAGGNTEAFF
TRBD1	TRBV5-4	TRBJ1-1	NA	TGTGCCAGCAGCCCGGGACAGGGCAGGACTGAAGCTTTCTTT	CASSPGQGRTEAFF
TRBD1	TRBV18	TRBJ1-2	NA	TGTGCCAGCTCACCAGGACAGGGCTCTAACTATGGCTACACCTTC	CASSPGQGSNYGYTF
NA	TRBV9	TRBJ2-1	NA	TGTGCCAGCAGCGTAGCAGGGGAGGGGTCGAATGAGCAGTTCTTC	CASSVAGEGSNEQFF
NA	TRBV9	TRBJ2-5	few	TGTGCCAGCAGCGTAGACAGGGGAGGAGAGACCCAGTACTTC	CASSVDRGGETQYF
TRBD2	TRBV7-2	TRBJ2-1	NA	TGTGCCAGTGGACCTGGCGGGAGTGCCTACAATGAGCAGTTCTTC	CASGPGGSAYNEQFF
NA	TRBV6-5	TRBJ2-7	NA	TGTGCCAGCCGGCGGGGCACCTACGAGCAGTACTTC	CASRRGTYEQYF
TRBD2	TRBV6-5	TRBJ2-7	once	TGTGCCAGCAGACTTAGCGGGAGTGCCTCCTACGAGCAGTACTTC	CASRLSGSASYEQYF
NA	TRBV18	TRBJ1-1	NA	TGTGCCAGCTCACCACAAAATTCACTCGTGAACACTGAAGCTTTCTTT	CASSPQNSLVNTEAFF
NA	TRBV2	TRBJ1-2	NA	TGTGCCAGCAGTATAAACGTGGTAAGGGGTCGCGGCTACACCTTC	CASSINVVRGRGYTF
NA	TRBV6-6	TRBJ1-2	NA	TGTGCCAGCAACTACAGGGAATCGGTGTGGGGCTACACCTTC	CASNYRESVWGYTF
NA	TRBV11-3	TRBJ2-1	NA	TGTGCCAGCAGCGGGCCAGGGTGGAATGAGCAGTTCTTC	CASSGPGWNEQFF
TRBD1	TRBV27	TRBJ1-2	NA	TGTGCCAGCAGTTGGAGACAGGGGGCTAGCGGCTACACCTTC	CASSWRQGASGYTF
NA	TRBV27	TRBJ1-5	few	TGTGCCAGCAGTTTAGCCACATATAGCAATCAGCCCCAGCATTTT	CASSLATYSNQPQHF
TRBD1	TRBV29-1	TRBJ2-3	NA	TGCAGCGTAGGGACAGGAGGGACAGATACGCAGTATTTT	CSVGTGGTDTQYF
TRBD2	TRBV9	TRBJ2-5	NA	TGTGCCAGCAGCGTAGGCGGGAGGGTGTACCAAGAGACCCAGTACTTC	CASSVGGRVYQETQYF
NA	TRBV5-1	TRBJ2-7	once	TGCGCCAGCAGCTTGGACTACATCTCCTACGAGCAGTACTTC	CASSLDYISYEQYF
NA	TRBV18	TRBJ1-3	NA	TGTGCCAGCTCACCTGGACAGACCCTAGGAAACACCATATATTTT	CASSPGQTLGNTIYF
NA	TRBV5-1	TRBJ1-3	NA	TGCGCCAGCAGCTTGGGAACAGGAGCAAACACCATATATTTT	CASSLGTGANTIYF
TRBD1	TRBV18	TRBJ2-7	NA	TGTGCCAGCTCAACCGGGACAGGTGTCTCCGAGCAGTACTTC	CASSTGTGVSEQYF
TRBD1	TRBV19	TRBJ2-4	NA	TGTGCCAGTAGTATAGTACAGGGGAACATTCAGTACTTC	CASSIVQGNIQYF
TRBD2	TRBV2	TRBJ2-5	NA	TGTGCCAGCAGTATAGCGGGCGGAAGACCTGAAGAGACCCAGTACTTC	CASSIAGGRPEETQYF
TRBD1	TRBV5-1	TRBJ1-1	NA	TGCGCCAGCGGATCCACAGGGGGCAACACTGAAGCTTTCTTT	CASGSTGGNTEAFF
TRBD2	TRBV30	TRBJ2-7	NA	TGTGCCTGGACGAGAAGCGGGAGGCTCTCCGACGAGCAGTACTTC	CAWTRSGRLSDEQYF
TRBD2	TRBV30	TRBJ2-5	NA	TGTGCCTGGACCATGGGCGGGAGGCCCCAGTACTTC	CAWTMGGRPQYF
TRBD1	TRBV15	TRBJ1-1	NA	TGTGCCACCAGCAGAGTTGGGGACAGAAACACTGAAGCTTTCTTT	CATSRVGDRNTEAFF
TRBD1	TRBV5-1	TRBJ2-5	once	TGCGCCAGCAGCTTGGGGGACAGCCAAGAGACCCAGTACTTC	CASSLGDSQETQYF
NA	TRBV30	TRBJ2-1	few	TGTGCGCTGTCCCTCGGGGGAGTCTATGAGCAGTTCTTC	CALSLGGVYEQFF